The clone carrying this TCR beta chain was picked up one time. V lost 4 bases and J lost 4; bases outside the gene matches: 16. The CDR3 covers 18 residues. Germline lookup yields CDR1 LNHDA and CDR2 SQIVND (reference sequence). This PCR relied on a set of 60 Vbeta primers and 13 Jbeta primers. Libraries were prepared by immunoSEQ multiplex PCR; TCRdb keeps only in-frame clonotypes and omits some of them. The sample has around 93,000 clones; less than 80% are singletons. The sample comes from a study of cytomegalovirus exposure and HLA in healthy donors. This sequence joins TRBV19 and TRBJ1-5; 7 nucleotides agree with TRBD1. Sequencing used PBMCs. The clonotype was recovered from a boy aged 10-17 years in good health and CMV-seropositive. This CDR3 is CASSKSKTGMVKNQPQHF. In DNA form, the CDR3 reads TGTGCCAGTAGTAAGAGCAAGACAGGGATGGTGAAAAATCAGCCCCAGCATTTT.